Included here is one T cell receptor (beta chain) sequence, with context. These data are taken from a study of blood T cell repertoires in COVID-19. This table comes from immunoSEQ multiplex PCR, and its TCRdb copy is limited to in-frame clones, with some not included. The data contain over 65,000 clones, around 86% of them singletons. Germline loops: CDR1 GTSNPN, CDR2 SVGIG (reference sequence). V lost 4 bases, J lost 7 bases, and 6 bases stayed unmatched. This CDR3 comprises 12 residues. Material: peripheral blood. The chain has TRBV30 and TRBJ2-7; 8 bases fit TRBD2. The TCR sequence derives from a human donor in a cohort sampled during active COVID-19. The chain's CDR3 is CAWNAGGVEQYF. CDR3 DNA: TGTGCCTGGAACGCCGGGGGGGTTGAGCAGTACTTC.